This TCR beta chain was retrieved from a study of blood T cell repertoires in COVID-19. Study in general: Collection of acute and convalescent COVID-19 samples took place in the United States, Italy and Spain.

Those enrolled, adults aged roughly 18 to 90 years, came from 25 or so US areas. Cohorts were assigned according to the clinical history that participants reported. Here immunoSEQ multiplex PCR was the method, and the copy in TCRdb shows in-frame clones only, minus some. This table holds around 250,000 clones, more than 65% found once. This CDR3 region has 13 residues. Germline CDR1 SNHLY, CDR2 FYNNEI. Losses at the gene ends were 7 bases for V and 3 bases for J; bases not matched to a gene: 3. The sequencing sample was made of PBMCs or T cells enriched from blood (not recorded which). The chain employs TRBV2 and TRBJ2-1; TRBD2 matches 7 bases. The receptor was derived from a man aged 45-65 years who had recovered from COVID-19. DNA of the CDR3: TGTGCCAGCACTAGCGGAGACTACAATGAGCAGTTCTTC. Protein product: CASTSGDYNEQFF.